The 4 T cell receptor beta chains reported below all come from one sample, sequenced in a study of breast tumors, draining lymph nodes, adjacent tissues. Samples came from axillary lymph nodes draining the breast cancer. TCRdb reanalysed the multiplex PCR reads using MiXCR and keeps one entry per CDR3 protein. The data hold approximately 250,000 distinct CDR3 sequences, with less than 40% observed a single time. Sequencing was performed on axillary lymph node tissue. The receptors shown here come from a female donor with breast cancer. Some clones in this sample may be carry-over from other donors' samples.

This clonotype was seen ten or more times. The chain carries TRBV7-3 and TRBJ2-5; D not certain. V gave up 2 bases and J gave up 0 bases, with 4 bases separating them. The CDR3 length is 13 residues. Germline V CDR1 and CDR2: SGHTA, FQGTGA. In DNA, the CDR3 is TGTGCCAGCAGCTTAGGTTACCAAGAGACCCAGTACTTC. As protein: CASSLGYQETQYF.

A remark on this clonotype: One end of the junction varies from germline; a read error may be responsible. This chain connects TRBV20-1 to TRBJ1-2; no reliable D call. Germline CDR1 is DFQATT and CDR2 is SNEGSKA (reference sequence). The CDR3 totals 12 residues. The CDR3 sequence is CSALLANYGSTF. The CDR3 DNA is TGCAGTGCTCTGTTAGCTAACTATGGCTCCACCTTC.

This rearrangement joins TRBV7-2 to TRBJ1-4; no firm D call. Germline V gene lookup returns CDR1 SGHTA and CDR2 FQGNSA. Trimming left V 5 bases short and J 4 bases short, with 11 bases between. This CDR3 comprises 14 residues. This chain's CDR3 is CASSRDTLNEKLFF. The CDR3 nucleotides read TGTGCCAGCAGCCGCGACACTCTTAATGAAAAACTGTTTTTT.

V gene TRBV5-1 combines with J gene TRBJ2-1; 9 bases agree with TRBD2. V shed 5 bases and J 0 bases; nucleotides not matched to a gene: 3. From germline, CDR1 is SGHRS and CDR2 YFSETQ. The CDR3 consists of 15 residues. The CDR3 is CASRLAGVSYNEQFF. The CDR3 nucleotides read TGCGCCAGCAGGTTAGCGGGAGTCTCCTACAATGAGCAGTTCTTC.